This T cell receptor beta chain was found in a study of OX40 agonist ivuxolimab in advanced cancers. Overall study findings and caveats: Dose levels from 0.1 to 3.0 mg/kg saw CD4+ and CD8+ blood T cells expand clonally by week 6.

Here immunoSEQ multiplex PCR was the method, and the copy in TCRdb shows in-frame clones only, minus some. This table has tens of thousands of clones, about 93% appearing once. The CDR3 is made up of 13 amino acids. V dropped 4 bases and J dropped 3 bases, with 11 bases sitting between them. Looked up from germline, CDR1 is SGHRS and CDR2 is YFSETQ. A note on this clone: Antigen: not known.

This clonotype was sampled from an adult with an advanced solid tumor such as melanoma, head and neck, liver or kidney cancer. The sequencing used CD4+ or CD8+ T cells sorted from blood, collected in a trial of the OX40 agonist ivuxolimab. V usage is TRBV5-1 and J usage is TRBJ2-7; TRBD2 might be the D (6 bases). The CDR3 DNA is TGCGCCAGCAGCGGGCGGGGAGACTACGAGCAGTACTTC. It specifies CASSGRGDYEQYF.